The entry below describes one TCR beta chain. CDR3 size: 18 residues. The germline gives CDR1 GTSNPN, CDR2 SVGIG (reference sequence). V was cut by 8 bases and J by 0 bases, with 26 bases left in between. These data are taken from a study of cytomegalovirus exposure and HLA in healthy donors. The method was immunoSEQ multiplex PCR; TCRdb's version includes in-frame clones alone and lacks a portion of them. The profile shows hundreds of thousands of clones, roughly 91% of them singletons. This receptor was obtained from a woman younger than 30 in good health and CMV-seropositive. Sequenced: PBMCs. The chain employs TRBV30 and TRBJ1-3, with D hard to call. The CDR3 is CARTQTRTPGHSGNTIYF. The CDR3 nucleotides read TGTGCCCGTACGCAAACACGGACTCCTGGTCACTCTGGAAACACCATATATTTT.